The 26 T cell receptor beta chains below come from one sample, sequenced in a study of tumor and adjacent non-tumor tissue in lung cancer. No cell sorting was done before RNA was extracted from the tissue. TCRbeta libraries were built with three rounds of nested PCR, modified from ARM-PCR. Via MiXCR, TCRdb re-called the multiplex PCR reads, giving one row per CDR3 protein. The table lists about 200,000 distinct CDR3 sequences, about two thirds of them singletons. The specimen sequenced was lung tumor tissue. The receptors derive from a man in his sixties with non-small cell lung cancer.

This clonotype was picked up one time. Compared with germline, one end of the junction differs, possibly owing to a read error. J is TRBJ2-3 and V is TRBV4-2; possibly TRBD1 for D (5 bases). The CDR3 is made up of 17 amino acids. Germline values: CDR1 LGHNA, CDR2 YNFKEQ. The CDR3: CASSQEWVRQGGDKQYF. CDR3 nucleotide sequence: TGTGCCAGTAGCCAAGAATGGGTGAGGCAGGGCGGAGATAAGCAGTATTTT.

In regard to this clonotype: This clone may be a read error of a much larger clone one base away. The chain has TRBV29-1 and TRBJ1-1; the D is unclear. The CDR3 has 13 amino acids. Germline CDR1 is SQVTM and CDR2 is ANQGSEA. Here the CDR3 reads CCVESQMNTEAFF. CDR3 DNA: TGCTGCGTTGAGTCACAGATGAACACTGAAGCTTTCTTT.

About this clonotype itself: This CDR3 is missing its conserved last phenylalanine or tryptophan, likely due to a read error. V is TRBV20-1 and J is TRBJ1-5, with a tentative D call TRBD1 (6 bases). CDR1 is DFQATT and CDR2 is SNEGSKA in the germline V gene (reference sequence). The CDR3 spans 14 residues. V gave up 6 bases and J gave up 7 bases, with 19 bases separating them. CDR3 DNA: TGCAGTGCCAGAACTACAGGGACGCGGCAGCCCCAGCATTTA. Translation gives CSARTTGTRQPQHL.

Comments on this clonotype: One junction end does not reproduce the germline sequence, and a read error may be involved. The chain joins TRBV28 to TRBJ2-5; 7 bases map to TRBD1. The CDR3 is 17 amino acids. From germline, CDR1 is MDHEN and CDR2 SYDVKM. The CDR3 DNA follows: TGTGCCAGCAGCCGAGTACAGGGGCGGCTGGACCATGAGACCCAGTACTTC. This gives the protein CASSRVQGRLDHETQYF.

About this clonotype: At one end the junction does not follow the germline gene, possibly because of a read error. In DNA, the CDR3 is TGTGCCAGCAGTTTCCTCTCTAGCGGGAGAGTGGAGCGGTACTTC. It yields the protein CASSFLSSGRVERYF. The chain joins TRBV28 to TRBJ2-7; 10 bases fit TRBD2. Germline lookup yields CDR1 MDHEN and CDR2 SYDVKM. The CDR3 contains 15 residues. The whole variable domain, remainder taken from reference TRBV28 and TRBJ2-7, is DVKVTQSSRYLVKRTGEKVFLECVQDMDHENMFWYRQDPGLGLRLIYFSYDVKMKEKGDIPEGYSVSREKKERFSLILESASTNQTSMYLCASSFLSSGRVERYFGPGTRLTVT.

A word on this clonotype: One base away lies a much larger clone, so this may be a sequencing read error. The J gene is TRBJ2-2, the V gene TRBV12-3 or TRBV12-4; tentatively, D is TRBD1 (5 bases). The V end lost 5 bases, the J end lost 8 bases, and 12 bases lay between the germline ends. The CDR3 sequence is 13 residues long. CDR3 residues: CASSISYRGELFF. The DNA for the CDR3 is TGTGCCAGCAGTATATCTTACAGGGGGGAGCTGTTTTTT.

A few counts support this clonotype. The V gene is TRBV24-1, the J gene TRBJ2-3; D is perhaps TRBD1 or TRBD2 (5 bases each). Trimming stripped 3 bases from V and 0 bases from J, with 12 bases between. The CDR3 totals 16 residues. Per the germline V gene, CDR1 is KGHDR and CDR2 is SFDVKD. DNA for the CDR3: TGTGCCACCAGTGATCAGGGACGAAAGAGCACAGATACGCAGTATTTT. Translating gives CATSDQGRKSTDTQYF.

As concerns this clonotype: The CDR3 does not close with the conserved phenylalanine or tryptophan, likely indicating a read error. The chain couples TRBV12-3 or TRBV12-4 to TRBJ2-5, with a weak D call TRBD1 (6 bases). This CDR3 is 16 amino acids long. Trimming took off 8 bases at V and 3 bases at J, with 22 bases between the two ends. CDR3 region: CASWPGQLTQKETQYI. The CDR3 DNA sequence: TGTGCCAGCTGGCCAGGACAGCTCACCCAAAAAGAGACCCAGTACATC.

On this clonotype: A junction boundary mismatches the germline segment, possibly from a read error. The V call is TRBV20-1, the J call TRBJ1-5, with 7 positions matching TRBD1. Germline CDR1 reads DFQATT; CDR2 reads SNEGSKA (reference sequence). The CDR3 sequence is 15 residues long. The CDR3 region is CSSRDVRDSHQPQHF. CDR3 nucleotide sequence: TGCAGTTCTAGAGATGTCCGGGACAGCCATCAGCCTCAGCATTTT.

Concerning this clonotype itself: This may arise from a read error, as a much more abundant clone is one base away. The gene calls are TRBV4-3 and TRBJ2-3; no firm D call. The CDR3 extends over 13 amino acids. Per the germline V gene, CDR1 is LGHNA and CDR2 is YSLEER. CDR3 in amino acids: CGSSQRITDTQYF. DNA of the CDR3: TGCGGCAGCAGCCAAAGAATTACAGATACGCAGTATTTT.

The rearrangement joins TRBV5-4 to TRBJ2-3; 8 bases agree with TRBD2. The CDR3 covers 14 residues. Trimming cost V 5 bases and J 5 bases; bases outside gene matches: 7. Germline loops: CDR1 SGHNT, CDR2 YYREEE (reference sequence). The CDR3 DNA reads TGTGCCAGCAGAAATCGGCTAGCGGGAGATACGCAGTATTTT. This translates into CASRNRLAGDTQYF.

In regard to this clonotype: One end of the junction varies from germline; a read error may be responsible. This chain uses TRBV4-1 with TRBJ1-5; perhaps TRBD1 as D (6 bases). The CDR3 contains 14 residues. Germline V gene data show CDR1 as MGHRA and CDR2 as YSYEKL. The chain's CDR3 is CVSSQGRGDQPQHF. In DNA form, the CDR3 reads TGCGTCAGCAGCCAAGGCAGGGGCGATCAGCCTCAGCATTTT.

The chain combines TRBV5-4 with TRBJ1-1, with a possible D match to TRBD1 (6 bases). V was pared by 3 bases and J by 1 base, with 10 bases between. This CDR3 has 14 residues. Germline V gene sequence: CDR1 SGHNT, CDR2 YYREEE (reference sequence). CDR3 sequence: CASSWDTGNTEAFF. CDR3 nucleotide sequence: TGTGCCAGCAGCTGGGACACAGGGAACACTGAAGCTTTCTTT.

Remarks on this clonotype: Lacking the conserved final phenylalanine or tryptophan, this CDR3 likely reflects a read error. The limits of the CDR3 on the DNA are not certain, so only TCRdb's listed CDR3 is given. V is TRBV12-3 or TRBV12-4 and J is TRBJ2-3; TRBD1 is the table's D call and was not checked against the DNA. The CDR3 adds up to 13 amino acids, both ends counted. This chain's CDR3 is CASTPVSTDTQYT.

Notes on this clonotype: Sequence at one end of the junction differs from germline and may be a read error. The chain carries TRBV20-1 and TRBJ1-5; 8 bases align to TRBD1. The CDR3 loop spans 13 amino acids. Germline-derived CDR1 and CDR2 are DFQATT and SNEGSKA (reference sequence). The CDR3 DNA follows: TGCAGTGCTAGAACACAGGGGGATCAACCCCAGCATTTT. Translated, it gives CSARTQGDQPQHF.

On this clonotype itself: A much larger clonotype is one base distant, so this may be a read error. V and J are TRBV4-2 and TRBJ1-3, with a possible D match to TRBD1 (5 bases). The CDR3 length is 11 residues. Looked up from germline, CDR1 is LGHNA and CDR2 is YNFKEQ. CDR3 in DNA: TGTGCCCGCAGCCAACAGGACACCATATATTTT. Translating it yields CARSQQDTIYF.

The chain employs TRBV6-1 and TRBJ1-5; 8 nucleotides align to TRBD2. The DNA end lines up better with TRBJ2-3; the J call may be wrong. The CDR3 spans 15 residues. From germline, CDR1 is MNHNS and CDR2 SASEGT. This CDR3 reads CASSEQRGSMRAQYF. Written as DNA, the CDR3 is TGTGCCAGCAGTGAACAGCGGGGGTCAATGCGGGCCCAGTATTTT.

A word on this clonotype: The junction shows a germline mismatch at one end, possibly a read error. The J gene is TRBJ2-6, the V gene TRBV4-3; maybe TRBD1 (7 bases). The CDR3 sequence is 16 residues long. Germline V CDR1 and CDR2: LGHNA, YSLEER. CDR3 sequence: CASSQVREEGANVLSF. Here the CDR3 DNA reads TGCGCCAGCAGCCAAGTGAGGGAGGAGGGGGCCAACGTCCTGAGTTTC.

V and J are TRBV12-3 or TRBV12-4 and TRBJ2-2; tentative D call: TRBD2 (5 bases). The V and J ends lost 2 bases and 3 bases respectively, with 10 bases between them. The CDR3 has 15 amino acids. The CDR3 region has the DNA TGTGCCAGCAGTTTAAGGGAGACTGACACCGGGGAGCTGTTTTTT. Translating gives CASSLRETDTGELFF.

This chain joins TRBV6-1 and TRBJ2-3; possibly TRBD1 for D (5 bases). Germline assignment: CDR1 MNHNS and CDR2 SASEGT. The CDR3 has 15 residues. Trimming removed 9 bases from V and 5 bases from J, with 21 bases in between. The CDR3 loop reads CASSPKGVRVDTQYF. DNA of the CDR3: TGTGCCAGTAGTCCTAAAGGGGTTCGGGTAGATACGCAGTATTTT.

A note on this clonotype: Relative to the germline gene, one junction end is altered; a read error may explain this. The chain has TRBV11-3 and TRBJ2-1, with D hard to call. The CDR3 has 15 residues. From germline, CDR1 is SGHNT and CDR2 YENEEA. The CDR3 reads CANSLGSISPNEQFF. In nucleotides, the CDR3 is TGTGCCAACAGCTTAGGGTCAATAAGCCCCAATGAACAGTTCTTC. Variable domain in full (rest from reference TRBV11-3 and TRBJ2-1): EAGVVQSPRYKIIEKKQPVAFWCNPISGHNTLYWYLQNLGQGPELLIRYENEEAVDDSQLPKDRFSAERLKGVDSTLKIQPAELGDSAVYLCANSLGSISPNEQFFGPGTRLTVL.

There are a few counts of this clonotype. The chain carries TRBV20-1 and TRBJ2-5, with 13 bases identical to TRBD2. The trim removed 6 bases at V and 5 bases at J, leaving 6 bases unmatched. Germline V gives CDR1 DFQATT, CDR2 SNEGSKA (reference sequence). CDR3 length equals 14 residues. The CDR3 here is CSALGLAGVETQYF. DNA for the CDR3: TGCAGTGCCCTCGGACTAGCGGGAGTGGAGACCCAGTACTTC.

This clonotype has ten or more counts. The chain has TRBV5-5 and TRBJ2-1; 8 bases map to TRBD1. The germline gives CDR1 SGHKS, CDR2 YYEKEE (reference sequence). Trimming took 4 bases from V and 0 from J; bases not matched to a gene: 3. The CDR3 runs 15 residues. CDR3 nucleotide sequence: TGTGCCAGCAGCCCGGGGACAGGCTCCTACAATGAGCAGTTCTTC. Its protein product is CASSPGTGSYNEQFF. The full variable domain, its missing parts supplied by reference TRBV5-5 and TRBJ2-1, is DAGVTQSPTHLIKTRGQQVTLRCSPISGHKSVSWYQQVLGQGPQFIFQYYEKEERGRGNFPDRFSARQFPNYSSELNVNALLLGDSALYLCASSPGTGSYNEQFFGPGTRLTVL.

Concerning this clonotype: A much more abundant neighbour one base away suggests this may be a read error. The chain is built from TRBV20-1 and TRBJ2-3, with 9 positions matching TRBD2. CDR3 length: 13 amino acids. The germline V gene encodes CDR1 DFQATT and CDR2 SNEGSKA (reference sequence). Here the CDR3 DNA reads TGCTGTGCTAGCGAACTAGCGGGAGATACGCAGTATTTT. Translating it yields CCASELAGDTQYF.

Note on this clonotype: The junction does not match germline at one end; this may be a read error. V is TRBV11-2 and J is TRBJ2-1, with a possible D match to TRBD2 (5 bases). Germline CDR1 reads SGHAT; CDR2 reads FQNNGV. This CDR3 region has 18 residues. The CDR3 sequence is CASSSTIVRESSYNEQFF. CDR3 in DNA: TGTGCCAGTAGCTCCACCATAGTGAGGGAATCCTCATACAATGAGCAGTTCTTC.

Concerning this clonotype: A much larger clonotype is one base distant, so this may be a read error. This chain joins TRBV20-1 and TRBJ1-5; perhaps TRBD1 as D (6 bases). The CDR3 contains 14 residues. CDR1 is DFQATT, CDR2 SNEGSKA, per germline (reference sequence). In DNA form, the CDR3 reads TGCAGTGCTAGGAGGGGGGCAGAGAATCAGCCCAAGCATTTT. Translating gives CSARRGAENQPKHF.